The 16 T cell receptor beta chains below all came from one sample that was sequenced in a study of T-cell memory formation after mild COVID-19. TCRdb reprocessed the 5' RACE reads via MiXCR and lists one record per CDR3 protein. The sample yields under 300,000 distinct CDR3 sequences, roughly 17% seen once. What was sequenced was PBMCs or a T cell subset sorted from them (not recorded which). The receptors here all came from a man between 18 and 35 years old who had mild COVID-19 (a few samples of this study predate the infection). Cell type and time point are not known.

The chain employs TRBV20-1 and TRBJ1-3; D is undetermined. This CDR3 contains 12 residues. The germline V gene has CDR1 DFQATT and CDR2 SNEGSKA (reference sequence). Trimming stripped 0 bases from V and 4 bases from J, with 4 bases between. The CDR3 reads CSARDQGNTIYF. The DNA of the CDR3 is TGCAGTGCTAGAGATCAGGGAAACACCATATATTTT.

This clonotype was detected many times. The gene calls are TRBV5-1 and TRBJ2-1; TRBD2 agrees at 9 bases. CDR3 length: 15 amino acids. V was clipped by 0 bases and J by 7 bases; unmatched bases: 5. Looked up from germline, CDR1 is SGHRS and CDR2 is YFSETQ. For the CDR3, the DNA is TGCGCCAGCAGCTTGGAATTAGCGGGGGTAAATGAGCAGTTCTTC. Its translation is CASSLELAGVNEQFF.

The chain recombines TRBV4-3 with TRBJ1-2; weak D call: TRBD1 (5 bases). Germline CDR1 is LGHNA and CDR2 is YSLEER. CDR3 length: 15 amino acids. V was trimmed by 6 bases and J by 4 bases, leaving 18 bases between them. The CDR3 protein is CASSHLGAGFYGYTF. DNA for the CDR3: TGCGCCAGCAGTCACTTAGGGGCAGGTTTCTATGGCTACACCTTC.

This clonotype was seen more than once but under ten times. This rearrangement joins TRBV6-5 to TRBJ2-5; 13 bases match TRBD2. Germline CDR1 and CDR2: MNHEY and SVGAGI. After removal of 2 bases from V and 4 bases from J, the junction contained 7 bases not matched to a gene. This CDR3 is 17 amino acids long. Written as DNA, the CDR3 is TGTGCCAGCAGTTACCCGACTAGCGGGGGGCCCGGAGAGACCCAGTACTTC. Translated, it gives CASSYPTSGGPGETQYF.

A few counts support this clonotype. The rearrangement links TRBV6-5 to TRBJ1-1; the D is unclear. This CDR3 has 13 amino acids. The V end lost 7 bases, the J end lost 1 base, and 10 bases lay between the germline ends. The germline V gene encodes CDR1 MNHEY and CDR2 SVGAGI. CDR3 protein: CASTTAGNTEAFF. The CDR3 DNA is TGTGCCAGCACCACGGCCGGGAACACTGAAGCTTTCTTT.

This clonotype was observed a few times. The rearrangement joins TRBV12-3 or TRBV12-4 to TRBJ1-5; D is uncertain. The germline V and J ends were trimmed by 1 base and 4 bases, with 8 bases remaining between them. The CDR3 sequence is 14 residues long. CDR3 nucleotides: TGTGCCAGCAGTTTAGAGGGAAGTAATCAGCCCCAGCATTTT. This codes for CASSLEGSNQPQHF.

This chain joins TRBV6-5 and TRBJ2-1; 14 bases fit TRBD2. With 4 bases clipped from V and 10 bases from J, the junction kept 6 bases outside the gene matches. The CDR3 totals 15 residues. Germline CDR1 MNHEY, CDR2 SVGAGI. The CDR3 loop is CASSFGLAGGREQFF. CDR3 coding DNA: TGTGCCAGCAGTTTTGGACTAGCGGGGGGAAGAGAGCAGTTCTTC.

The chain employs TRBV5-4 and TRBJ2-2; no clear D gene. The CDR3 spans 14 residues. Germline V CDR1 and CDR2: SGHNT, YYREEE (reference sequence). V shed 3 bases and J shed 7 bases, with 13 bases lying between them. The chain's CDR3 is CASSSGSPGGELFF. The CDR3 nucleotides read TGTGCCAGCAGCTCCGGGTCTCCAGGCGGGGAGCTGTTTTTT.

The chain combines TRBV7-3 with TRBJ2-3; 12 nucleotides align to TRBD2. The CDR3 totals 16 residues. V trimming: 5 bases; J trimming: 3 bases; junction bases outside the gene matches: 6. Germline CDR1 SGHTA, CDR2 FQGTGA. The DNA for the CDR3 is TGTGCCAGCAGCCGAGGGACTAGCGGGCAAACAGATACGCAGTATTTT. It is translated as CASSRGTSGQTDTQYF.

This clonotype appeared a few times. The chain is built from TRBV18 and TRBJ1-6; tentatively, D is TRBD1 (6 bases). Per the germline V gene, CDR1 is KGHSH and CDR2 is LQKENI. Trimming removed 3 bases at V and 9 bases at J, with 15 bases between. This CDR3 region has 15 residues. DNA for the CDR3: TGTGCCAGCTCACCCGGCGGCAGGGGTACTTCACCCCTCCACTTT. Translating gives CASSPGGRGTSPLHF.

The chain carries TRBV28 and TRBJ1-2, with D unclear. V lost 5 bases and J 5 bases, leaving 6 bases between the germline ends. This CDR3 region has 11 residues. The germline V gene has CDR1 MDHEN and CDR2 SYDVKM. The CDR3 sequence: CASSGAYGYTF. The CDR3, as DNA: TGTGCCAGCAGTGGCGCATATGGCTACACCTTC.

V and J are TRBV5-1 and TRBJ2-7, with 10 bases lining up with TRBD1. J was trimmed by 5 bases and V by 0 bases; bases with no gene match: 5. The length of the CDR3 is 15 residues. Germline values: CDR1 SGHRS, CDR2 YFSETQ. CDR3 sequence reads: CASSLAGTGDHEQYV. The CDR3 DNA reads TGCGCCAGCAGCTTGGCCGGGACAGGGGACCACGAGCAGTACGTC.

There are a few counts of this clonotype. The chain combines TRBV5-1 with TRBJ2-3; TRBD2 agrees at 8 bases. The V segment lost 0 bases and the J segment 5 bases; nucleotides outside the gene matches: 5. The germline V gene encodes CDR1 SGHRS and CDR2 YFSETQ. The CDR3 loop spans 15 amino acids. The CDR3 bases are TGCGCCAGCAGCTTGGAGCGGGGGCCAGGAGATACGCAGTATTTT. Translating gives CASSLERGPGDTQYF.

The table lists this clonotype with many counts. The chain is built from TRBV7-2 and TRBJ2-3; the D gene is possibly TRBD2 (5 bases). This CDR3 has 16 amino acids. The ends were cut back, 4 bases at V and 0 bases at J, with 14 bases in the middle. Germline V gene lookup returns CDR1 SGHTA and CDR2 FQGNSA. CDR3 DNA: TGTGCCAGCAGCTGGGCGGGTGTGGGTAGCACAGATACGCAGTATTTT. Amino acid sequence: CASSWAGVGSTDTQYF.

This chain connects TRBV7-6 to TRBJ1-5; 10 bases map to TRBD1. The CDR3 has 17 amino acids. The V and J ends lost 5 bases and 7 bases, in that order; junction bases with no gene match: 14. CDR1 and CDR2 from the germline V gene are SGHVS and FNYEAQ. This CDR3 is CASSQAGQGSIPQPQHF. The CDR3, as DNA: TGTGCCAGCAGCCAAGCGGGACAGGGGTCGATACCCCAGCCCCAGCATTTT.

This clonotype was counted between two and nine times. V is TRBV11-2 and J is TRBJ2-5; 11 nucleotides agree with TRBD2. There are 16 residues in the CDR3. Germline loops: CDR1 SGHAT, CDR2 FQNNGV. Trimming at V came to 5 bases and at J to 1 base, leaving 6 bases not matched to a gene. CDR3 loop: CASSRLAGPSQETQYF. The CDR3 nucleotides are TGTGCCAGCAGCCGACTAGCGGGGCCCTCCCAAGAGACCCAGTACTTC.